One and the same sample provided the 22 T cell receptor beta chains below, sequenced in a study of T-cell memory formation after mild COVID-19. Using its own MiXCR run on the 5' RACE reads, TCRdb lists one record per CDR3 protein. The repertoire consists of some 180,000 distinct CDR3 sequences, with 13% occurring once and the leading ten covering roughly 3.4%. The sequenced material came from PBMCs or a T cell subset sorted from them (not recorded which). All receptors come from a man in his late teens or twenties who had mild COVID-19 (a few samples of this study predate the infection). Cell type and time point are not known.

The CDR3 DNA reads as TGCAGTGCTGGGCAAGAGACCCAGTACTTC. Its protein is CSAGQETQYF. V is TRBV20-1 and J is TRBJ2-5; D unclear. The CDR3 sequence is 10 residues long. The germline CDR1 and CDR2 sequences are DFQATT and SNEGSKA (reference sequence). V dropped 5 bases and J dropped 2 bases, with 3 bases sitting between them.

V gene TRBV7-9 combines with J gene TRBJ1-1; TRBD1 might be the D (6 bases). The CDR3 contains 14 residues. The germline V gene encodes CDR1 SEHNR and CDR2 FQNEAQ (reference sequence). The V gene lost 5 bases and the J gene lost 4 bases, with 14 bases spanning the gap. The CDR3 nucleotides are TGTGCCAGCAGCCAGGGTTTCAGGGGCACTGAAGCTTTCTTT. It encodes CASSQGFRGTEAFF.

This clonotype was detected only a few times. As DNA, the CDR3 is TGTGCCAGCAGCAAAGACAGGGCGGGCGAGCAGTACGTC. As protein: CASSKDRAGEQYV. J is TRBJ2-7 and V is TRBV7-8, with 7 bases that match TRBD1. This CDR3 region has 13 residues. CDR1 and CDR2 (germline): SGHVS, FQNEAQ. V lost 5 bases and J lost 6; bases outside the gene matches: 7.

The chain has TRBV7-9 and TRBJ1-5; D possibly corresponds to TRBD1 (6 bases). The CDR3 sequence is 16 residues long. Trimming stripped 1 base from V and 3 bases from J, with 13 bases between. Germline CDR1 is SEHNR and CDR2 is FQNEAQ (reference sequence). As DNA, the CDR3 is TGTGCCAGCAGCTTAGAGGTAGGGGGATTCAATCAGCCCCAGCATTTT. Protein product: CASSLEVGGFNQPQHF.

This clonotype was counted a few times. The CDR3 here is CASSPKVVGTDTQYF. CDR3 nucleotide sequence: TGTGCCAGCAGCCCGAAGGTGGTAGGCACAGATACGCAGTATTTT. The gene calls are TRBV7-9 and TRBJ2-3; D uncertain. The CDR3 contains 15 residues. Trimming stripped 5 bases from V and 1 base from J, with 13 bases between. Germline V gives CDR1 SEHNR, CDR2 FQNEAQ (reference sequence).

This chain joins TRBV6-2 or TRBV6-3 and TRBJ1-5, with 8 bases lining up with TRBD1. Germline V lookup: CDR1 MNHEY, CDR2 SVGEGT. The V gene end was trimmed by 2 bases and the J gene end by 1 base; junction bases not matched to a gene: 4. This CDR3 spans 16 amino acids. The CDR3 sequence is CASSYGGQASNQPQHF. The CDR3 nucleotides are TGTGCCAGCAGTTACGGGGGACAGGCCAGCAATCAGCCCCAGCATTTT.

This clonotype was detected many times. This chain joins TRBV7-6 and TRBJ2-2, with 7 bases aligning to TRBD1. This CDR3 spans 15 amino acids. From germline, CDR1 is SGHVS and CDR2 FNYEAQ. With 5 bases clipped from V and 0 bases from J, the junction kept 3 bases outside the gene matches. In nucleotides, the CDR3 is TGTGCCAGCAGCCAAGGGGGCTCGAACACCGGGGAGCTGTTTTTT. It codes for CASSQGGSNTGELFF. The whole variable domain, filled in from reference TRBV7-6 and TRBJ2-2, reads GAGVSQSPRYKVTKRGQDVALRCDPISGHVSLYWYRQALGQGPEFLTYFNYEAQQDKSGLPNDRFSAERPEGSISTLTIQRTEQRDSAMYRCASSQGGSNTGELFFGEGSRLTVL.

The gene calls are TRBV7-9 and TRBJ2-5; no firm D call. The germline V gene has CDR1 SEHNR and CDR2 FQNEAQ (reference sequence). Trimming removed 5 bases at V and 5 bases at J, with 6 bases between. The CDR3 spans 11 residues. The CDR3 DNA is TGTGCCAGCAGCATTAGCGAGACCCAGTACTTC. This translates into CASSISETQYF.

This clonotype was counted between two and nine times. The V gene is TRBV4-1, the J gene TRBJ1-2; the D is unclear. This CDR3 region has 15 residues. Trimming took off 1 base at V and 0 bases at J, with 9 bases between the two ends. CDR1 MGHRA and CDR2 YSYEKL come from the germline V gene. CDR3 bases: TGCGCCAGCAGCCAAGGGCCGGATACTAACTATGGCTACACCTTC. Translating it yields CASSQGPDTNYGYTF.

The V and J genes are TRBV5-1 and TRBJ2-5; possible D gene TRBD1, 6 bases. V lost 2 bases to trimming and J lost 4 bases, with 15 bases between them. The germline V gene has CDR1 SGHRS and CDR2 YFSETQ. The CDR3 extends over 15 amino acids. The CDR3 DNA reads TGCGCCAGCAGCTTTTCGACAGGCCACGCAGAGACCCAGTACTTC. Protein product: CASSFSTGHAETQYF.

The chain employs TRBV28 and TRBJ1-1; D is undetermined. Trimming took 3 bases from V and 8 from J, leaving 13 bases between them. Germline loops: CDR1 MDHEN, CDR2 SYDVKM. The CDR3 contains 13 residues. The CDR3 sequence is CASSLASPVEAFF. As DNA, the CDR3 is TGTGCCAGCAGTTTGGCCAGCCCCGTGGAAGCTTTCTTT.

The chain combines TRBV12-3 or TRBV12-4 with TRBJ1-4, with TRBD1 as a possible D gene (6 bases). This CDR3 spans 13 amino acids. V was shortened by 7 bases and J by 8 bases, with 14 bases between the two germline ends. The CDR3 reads CASTQGGGEKLFF. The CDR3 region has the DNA TGTGCCAGCACCCAAGGTGGGGGCGAAAAACTGTTTTTT.

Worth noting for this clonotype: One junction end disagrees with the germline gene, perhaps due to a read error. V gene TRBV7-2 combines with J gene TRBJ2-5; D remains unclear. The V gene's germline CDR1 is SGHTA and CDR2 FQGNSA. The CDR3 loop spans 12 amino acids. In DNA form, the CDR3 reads TGTGCCAGCAGCTTAGAGCGTTCAGACGCGGACTTC. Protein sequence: CASSLERSDADF.

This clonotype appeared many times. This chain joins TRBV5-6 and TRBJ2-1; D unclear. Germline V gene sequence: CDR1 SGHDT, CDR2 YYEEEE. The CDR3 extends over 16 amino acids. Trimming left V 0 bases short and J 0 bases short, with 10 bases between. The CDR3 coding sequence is TGTGCCAGCAGCTTGGAGGGTATCAGCTCCTACAATGAGCAGTTCTTC. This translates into CASSLEGISSYNEQFF.

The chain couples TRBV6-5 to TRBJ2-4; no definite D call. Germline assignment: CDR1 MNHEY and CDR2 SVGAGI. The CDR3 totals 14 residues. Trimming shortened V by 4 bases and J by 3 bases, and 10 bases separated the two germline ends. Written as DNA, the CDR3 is TGTGCCAGCAGTTCCCCGGGCGGCAAAAACATTCAGTACTTC. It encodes CASSSPGGKNIQYF.

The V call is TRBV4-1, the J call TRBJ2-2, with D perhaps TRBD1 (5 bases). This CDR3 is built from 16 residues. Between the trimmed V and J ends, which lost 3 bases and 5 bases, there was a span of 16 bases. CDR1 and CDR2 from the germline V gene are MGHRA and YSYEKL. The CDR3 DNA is TGCGCCAGCAGCCATCAGAGCAGGGTACCGACCGGGGAGCTGTTTTTT. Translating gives CASSHQSRVPTGELFF.

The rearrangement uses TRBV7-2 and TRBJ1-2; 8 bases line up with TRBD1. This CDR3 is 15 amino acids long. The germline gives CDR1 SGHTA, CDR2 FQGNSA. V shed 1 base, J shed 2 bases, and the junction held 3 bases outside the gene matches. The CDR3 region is CASSLGTGRNYGYTF. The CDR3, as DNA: TGTGCCAGCAGCTTAGGGACAGGGAGGAACTATGGCTACACCTTC.

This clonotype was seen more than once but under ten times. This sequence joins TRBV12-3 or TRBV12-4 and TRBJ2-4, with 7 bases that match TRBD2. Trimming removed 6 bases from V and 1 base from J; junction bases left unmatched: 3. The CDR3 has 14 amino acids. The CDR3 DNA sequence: TGTGCCAGCAGCACGACTAGCGCCAAAAACATTCAGTACTTC. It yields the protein CASSTTSAKNIQYF.

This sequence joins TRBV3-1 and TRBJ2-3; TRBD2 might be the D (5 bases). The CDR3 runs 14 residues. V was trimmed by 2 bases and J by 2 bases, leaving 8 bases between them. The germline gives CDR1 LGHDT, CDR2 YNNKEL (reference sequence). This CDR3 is CASSQPGFTDTQYF. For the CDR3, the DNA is TGTGCCAGCAGCCAACCGGGGTTCACAGATACGCAGTATTTT.

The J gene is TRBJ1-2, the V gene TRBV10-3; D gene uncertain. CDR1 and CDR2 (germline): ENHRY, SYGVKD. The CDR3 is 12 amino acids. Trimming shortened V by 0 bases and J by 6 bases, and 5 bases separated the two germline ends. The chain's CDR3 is CAISESADGYTF. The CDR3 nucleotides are TGTGCCATCAGTGAGTCAGCCGATGGCTACACCTTC.

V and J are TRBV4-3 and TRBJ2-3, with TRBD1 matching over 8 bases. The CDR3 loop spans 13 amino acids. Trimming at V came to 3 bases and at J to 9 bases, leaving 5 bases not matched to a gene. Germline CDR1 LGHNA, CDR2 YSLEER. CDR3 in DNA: TGCGCCAGCAGCCACCCCGGACAGGGCACGCAGTATTTT. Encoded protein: CASSHPGQGTQYF.

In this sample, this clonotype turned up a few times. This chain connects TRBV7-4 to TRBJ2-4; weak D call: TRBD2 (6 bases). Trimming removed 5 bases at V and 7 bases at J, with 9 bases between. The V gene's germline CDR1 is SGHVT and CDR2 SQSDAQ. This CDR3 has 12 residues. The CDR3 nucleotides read TGTGCCAGCAGCCGCGCGGGGAACATTCAGTACTTC. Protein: CASSRAGNIQYF.